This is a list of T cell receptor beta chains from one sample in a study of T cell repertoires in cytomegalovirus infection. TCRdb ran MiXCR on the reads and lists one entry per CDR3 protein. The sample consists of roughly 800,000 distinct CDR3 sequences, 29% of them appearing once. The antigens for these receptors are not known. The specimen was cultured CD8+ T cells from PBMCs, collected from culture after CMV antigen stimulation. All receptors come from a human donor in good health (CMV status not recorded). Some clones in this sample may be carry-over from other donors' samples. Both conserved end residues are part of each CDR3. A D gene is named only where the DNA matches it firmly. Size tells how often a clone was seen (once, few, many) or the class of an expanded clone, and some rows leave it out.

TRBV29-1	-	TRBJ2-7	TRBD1	TGCAGCGTTGAAGGGGCCACAGGGGCAGGGGAGCAGTACTTC	CSVEGATGAGEQYF
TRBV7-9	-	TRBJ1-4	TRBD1	TGTGCCAGCAGCTTAAGCAGGGGGCAGACTAATGAAAAACTGTTTTTT	CASSLSRGQTNEKLFF
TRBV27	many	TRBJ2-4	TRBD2	TGTGCCAGCAGTTTGGGTAGCGGGGGGGCGCAGTACTTC	CASSLGSGGAQYF
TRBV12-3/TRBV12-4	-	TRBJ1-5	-	TGTGCCAGCAGTTTTGGACGGACTAATCAGCCCCAGCATTTT	CASSFGRTNQPQHF
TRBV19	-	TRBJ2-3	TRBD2	TGTGCCAGTAGTCTCTCCACTAGCGGGGAGAACACAGATACGCAGTATTTT	CASSLSTSGENTDTQYF
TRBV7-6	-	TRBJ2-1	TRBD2	TGTGCCAGCAGCCCACTTAGCGGGGCAACCTACAATGAGCAGTTCTTC	CASSPLSGATYNEQFF
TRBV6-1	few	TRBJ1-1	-	TGTGCCAGCACCAGACAGGCCTTGCTTAATTTGAACACTGAAGCTTTCTTT	CASTRQALLNLNTEAFF
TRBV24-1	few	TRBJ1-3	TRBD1	TGTGCCACCAACCGGGGGACAGACAACTCTGGAAACACCATATATTTT	CATNRGTDNSGNTIYF
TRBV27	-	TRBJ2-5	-	TGTGCCAGCAGTTTCAGGGTCGGCGGAGAGACCCAGTACTTC	CASSFRVGGETQYF
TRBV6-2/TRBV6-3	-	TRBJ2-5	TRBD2	TGTGCCAGCAGTTACCAGCGGGGGGCCGCGAGGGCCCAGTACTTC	CASSYQRGAARAQYF
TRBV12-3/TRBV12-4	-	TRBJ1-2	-	TGTGCCAGCAGTTTAAAGCTGCGGTTGGGGGCAGGACCCGGTTTGAACGGCTACACCTTC	CASSLKLRLGAGPGLNGYTF
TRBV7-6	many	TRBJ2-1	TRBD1	TGTGCCAGCAGCTCACCAGCCGGGACAGGGCCCTACAATGAGCAGTTCTTC	CASSSPAGTGPYNEQFF
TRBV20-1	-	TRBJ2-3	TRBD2	TGCAGTGCTAGACCCAGCGGGGGGGTAGCAGATACGCAGTATTTT	CSARPSGGVADTQYF
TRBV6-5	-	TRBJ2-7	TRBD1	TGTGCCAGCAGTTACGACAGGGGGAGTTTCTACGAGCAGTACTTC	CASSYDRGSFYEQYF
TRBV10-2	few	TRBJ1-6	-	TGCGCCAGCAGTGAGTGGGATCCTACCTCCTATAATTCACCCCTCCACTTT	CASSEWDPTSYNSPLHF
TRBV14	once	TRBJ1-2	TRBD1	TGTGCCAGCAGACCCGGGACAGGGTTATATGGCTACACCTTC	CASRPGTGLYGYTF
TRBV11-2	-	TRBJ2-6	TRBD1	TGTGCCAGCATCCTGAGGGGGACAGGGGTCAGTACTGGGGCCAACGTCCTGACTTTC	CASILRGTGVSTGANVLTF
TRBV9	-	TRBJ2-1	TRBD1	TGTGCCAGCAGCGGGACAGGAGTTGGGTATGAGCAGTTCTTC	CASSGTGVGYEQFF
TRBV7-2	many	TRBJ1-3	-	TGTGCCAGCAGCTTCGGGACCACCACAGGAAACACCATATATTTT	CASSFGTTTGNTIYF
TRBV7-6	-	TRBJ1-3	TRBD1	TGTGCCAGCAGCCCACTGACAGGGAACGGAAACACCATATATTTT	CASSPLTGNGNTIYF
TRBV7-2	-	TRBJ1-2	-	TGTGCCAGCAGCTCATTACTCACGGGTGGCTACACCTTC	CASSSLLTGGYTF
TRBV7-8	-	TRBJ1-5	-	TGTGCCAGCAGGAGCCCCGGGAGCAATCAGCCCCAGCATTTT	CASRSPGSNQPQHF
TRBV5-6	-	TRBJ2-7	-	TGTGCCAGCAGACCGACAGGGACTTCCTACGAGCAGTACTTC	CASRPTGTSYEQYF
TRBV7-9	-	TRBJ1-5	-	TGTGCCAGCAGCTTAATGGGAGCGGGGTTGAATCAGCCCCAGCATTTT	CASSLMGAGLNQPQHF
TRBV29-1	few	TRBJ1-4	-	TGCAGCGTTGAAGATACGGGCCCCGGGCTGTTTTTT	CSVEDTGPGLFF
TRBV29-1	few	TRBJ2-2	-	TGCAGCGTTGTATATGGTCTCACCGGGGAGCTGTTTTTT	CSVVYGLTGELFF
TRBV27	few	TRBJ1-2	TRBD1	TGTGCCAGCAGTTTTATGGCACAGGGGGCGTTCTTGGGCGGCTACACCTTC	CASSFMAQGAFLGGYTF
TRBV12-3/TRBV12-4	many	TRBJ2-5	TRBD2	TGTGCCAGCAGGGGCCTGGGACTAGCGGGGGCCCCGGGGGAGACCCAGTACTTC	CASRGLGLAGAPGETQYF
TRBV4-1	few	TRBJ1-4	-	TGCGCCAGCAGCCAAAGGGCCCTTAATGAAAAACTGTTTTTT	CASSQRALNEKLFF
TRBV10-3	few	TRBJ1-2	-	TGTGCCATCAGGACAGGAAAAAATGGCTACACCTTC	CAIRTGKNGYTF
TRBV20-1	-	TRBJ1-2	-	TGCAGTGCTAGAGAGGGGGTTGGCGGCTATGGCTACACCTTC	CSAREGVGGYGYTF
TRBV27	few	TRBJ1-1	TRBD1	TGTGCCAGCAGTTTCGGGACAGGGTTGGACACTGAAGCTTTCTTT	CASSFGTGLDTEAFF
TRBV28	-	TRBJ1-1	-	TGTGCCAGCAGTTTTACAGACGGGAACACTGAAGCTTTCTTT	CASSFTDGNTEAFF
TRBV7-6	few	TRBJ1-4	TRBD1	TGTGCCAGCAGCATAGACAGGGTGGATGAAAAACTGTTTTTT	CASSIDRVDEKLFF
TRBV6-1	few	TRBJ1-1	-	TGTGCCAGCTTCCTGGGTGGGACTGAAGCTTTCTTT	CASFLGGTEAFF
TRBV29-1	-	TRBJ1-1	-	TGCAGCGTTGGACTGGGGCAGAACACTGAAGCTTTCTTT	CSVGLGQNTEAFF
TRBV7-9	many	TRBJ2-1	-	TGTGCCAGCAGCTTATCGGGACTTGAGCAGTTCTTC	CASSLSGLEQFF